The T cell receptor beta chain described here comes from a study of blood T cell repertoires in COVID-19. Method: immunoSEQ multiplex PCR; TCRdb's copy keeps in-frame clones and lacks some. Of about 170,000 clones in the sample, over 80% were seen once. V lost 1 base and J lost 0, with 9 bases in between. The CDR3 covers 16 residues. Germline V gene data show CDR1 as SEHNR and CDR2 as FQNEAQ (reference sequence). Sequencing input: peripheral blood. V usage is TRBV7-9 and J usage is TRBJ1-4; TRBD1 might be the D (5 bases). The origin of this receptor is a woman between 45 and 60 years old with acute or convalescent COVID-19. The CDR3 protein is CASSLGGTATNEKLFF. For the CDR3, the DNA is TGTGCCAGCAGCTTAGGTGGGACTGCAACTAATGAAAAACTGTTTTTT.